The 5 T cell receptor beta chains reported below all come from one sample, sequenced in a study of blood T cell repertoires in COVID-19. The method was immunoSEQ multiplex PCR; TCRdb's version includes in-frame clones alone and lacks a portion of them. The sample yields under 60,000 clones, about 85% seen once. Source material: peripheral blood. The receptors originated from a human donor with acute or convalescent COVID-19. The donor label of this sample is uncertain.

In DNA form, the CDR3 reads TGTGCCAGCAGCTTCACCGGGTCCAGCCTTTCAAATGAAAAACTGTTTTTT. It yields the protein CASSFTGSSLSNEKLFF. The V call is TRBV5-6, the J call TRBJ1-4; D is unresolved. From germline, CDR1 is SGHDT and CDR2 YYEEEE. V was clipped by 2 bases and J by 5 bases, with 19 bases between them. CDR3 length equals 17 residues.

The genes are TRBV5-4 and TRBJ1-1; 8 bases line up with TRBD1. Unmatched junction bases numbered 10, after V lost 0 bases and J lost 3 bases. Germline CDR1 and CDR2: SGHNT and YYREEE (reference sequence). CDR3 length: 17 residues. The CDR3 here is CASSLARNRGTDTEAFF. In nucleotides, the CDR3 is TGTGCCAGCAGCTTGGCCAGGAACAGGGGGACGGACACTGAAGCTTTCTTT. Full variable domain (outside the CDR3, taken from reference TRBV5-4 and TRBJ1-1): ETGVTQSPTHLIKTRGQQVTLRCSSQSGHNTVSWYQQALGQGPQFIFQYYREEENGRGNFPPRFSGLQFPNYSSELNVNALELDDSALYLCASSLARNRGTDTEAFFGQGTRLTVV.

The chain uses TRBV10-1 and TRBJ2-2; 9 nucleotides agree with TRBD1. Trimming removed 5 bases from V and 0 bases from J; junction bases left unmatched: 1. CDR1 and CDR2 (germline): WNHNN, SYGVQD (reference sequence). This CDR3 is built from 15 residues. CDR3 amino acids: CASSWDRANTGELFF. CDR3 in DNA: TGCGCCAGCAGTTGGGACAGGGCGAACACCGGGGAGCTGTTTTTT.

The rearrangement uses TRBV28 and TRBJ1-6; TRBD1 is a possible D gene (5 bases). This CDR3 spans 15 amino acids. Trimming stripped 5 bases from V and 6 bases from J, with 14 bases between. Germline CDR1 and CDR2: MDHEN and SYDVKM. CDR3 region: CASSTTESTNSPLHF. The CDR3 DNA reads TGTGCCAGCAGTACGACAGAATCCACTAATTCACCCCTCCACTTT. The full variable domain, rest sourced from reference TRBV28 and TRBJ1-6, is DVKVTQSSRYLVKRTGEKVFLECVQDMDHENMFWYRQDPGLGLRLIYFSYDVKMKEKGDIPEGYSVSREKKERFSLILESASTNQTSMYLCASSTTESTNSPLHFGNGTRLTVT.

The V call is TRBV5-4, the J call TRBJ2-1; perhaps TRBD2 as D (5 bases). From germline, CDR1 is SGHNT and CDR2 YYREEE (reference sequence). This CDR3 comprises 17 residues. V was cut by 2 bases and J by 6 bases, with 21 bases left in between. The DNA of the CDR3 is TGTGCCAGCAGCTTTGCATCTGCTCCGGGGAGAGGCAATGAGCAGTTCTTC. It is translated as CASSFASAPGRGNEQFF.